This paragraph reports one TCR beta chain. Generated by immunoSEQ multiplex PCR, the TCRdb table keeps only in-frame clones and is missing some. The sample has under 200,000 clones, roughly 83% seen once. The entry originates in a study of blood T cell repertoires in COVID-19. Turning to the study itself: The United States, Italy and Spain provided the acute and convalescent COVID-19 samples.

Unmatched junction bases numbered 4, after V lost 4 bases and J lost 10 bases. Germline CDR1 SGHTA, CDR2 FQGTGA. This CDR3 comprises 12 residues. The V call is TRBV7-3, the J call TRBJ2-1; 7 bases line up with TRBD1. Sequencing was performed on PBMCs or T cells enriched from blood (not recorded which). The source of this sequence is a man between 40 and 49 years old with acute COVID-19. The DNA for the CDR3 is TGTGCCAGCAGCTGGCTACAGGGGGAGCAGTTCTTC. This codes for CASSWLQGEQFF.